The rows below give T cell receptor beta chains drawn from one sample of a study of blood T cell repertoires in COVID-19. Some clones are missing from TCRdb's copy, which holds only in-frame ones; the method was immunoSEQ multiplex PCR. Of around 250,000 clones detected, approximately 89% appear once; the ten largest clones hold approximately 9.7%. Specimen: peripheral blood. These receptors all come from a man between 35 and 55 years old with active or convalescent COVID-19. Each CDR3 is given with its conserved first and last residue. A D gene is named only where the DNA matches it firmly. Size is omitted from some rows. Given values are once, few, many or a class for expanded clones.

cdr3_nt: TGTGCCAGTAGTCGCGAACCCCTGGGACAGAGCTCCTACGAGCAGTACTTC
cdr3_aa: CASSREPLGQSSYEQYF
clone_size: -
d_call: TRBD1
v_call: TRBV19
j_call: TRBJ2-7

cdr3_nt: TGTGCCTGGAGTGAACAGACGAGTCAGCCCCAGCATTTT
cdr3_aa: CAWSEQTSQPQHF
clone_size: once
d_call: -
v_call: TRBV30
j_call: TRBJ1-5

cdr3_nt: TGTGCCAGCAGTGGGCCGGAGGGGAATGAGCAGTTCTTC
cdr3_aa: CASSGPEGNEQFF
clone_size: -
d_call: -
v_call: TRBV2
j_call: TRBJ2-1

cdr3_nt: TGTGCCAGCAGCATAGGTGGCGGCTACACCTTC
cdr3_aa: CASSIGGGYTF
clone_size: -
d_call: -
v_call: TRBV11-1
j_call: TRBJ1-2

cdr3_nt: TGCGCCAGCAGTGAGACAGGGGGCTACGAGCAGTACTTC
cdr3_aa: CASSETGGYEQYF
clone_size: -
d_call: TRBD1
v_call: TRBV10-1
j_call: TRBJ2-7

cdr3_nt: TGTGCCAGCAGCCAAGATAATTACGAGCAGTACTTC
cdr3_aa: CASSQDNYEQYF
clone_size: -
d_call: -
v_call: TRBV3-1/TRBV3-2
j_call: TRBJ2-7

cdr3_nt: TGTGCCAGCAGTGATACAGGGGTCAGCCCCGATTTGAACACTGAAGCTTTCTTT
cdr3_aa: CASSDTGVSPDLNTEAFF
clone_size: -
d_call: TRBD1
v_call: TRBV6-1
j_call: TRBJ1-1

cdr3_nt: TGCGCCAGCAGCTTGGGGAGGAGCACAGATACGCAGTATTTT
cdr3_aa: CASSLGRSTDTQYF
clone_size: -
d_call: -
v_call: TRBV5-1
j_call: TRBJ2-3

cdr3_nt: TGTGCCAGCAGCCCAGGGGCCCGCGAAGAAAAACTGTTTTTT
cdr3_aa: CASSPGAREEKLFF
clone_size: -
d_call: -
v_call: TRBV14
j_call: TRBJ1-4

cdr3_nt: TGTGCCAGTAGTATGGGACTAGCGGGAGTCACAGATACGCAGTATTTT
cdr3_aa: CASSMGLAGVTDTQYF
clone_size: -
d_call: TRBD2
v_call: TRBV19
j_call: TRBJ2-3

cdr3_nt: TGTGCCAGCAGTGACGCAAGCAGGGCGAGTTCACCCCTCCACTTT
cdr3_aa: CASSDASRASSPLHF
clone_size: -
d_call: -
v_call: TRBV6-4
j_call: TRBJ1-6

cdr3_nt: TGTGCCAGCCGACTGACAGGGGGCGTGAAGACCCAGTACTTC
cdr3_aa: CASRLTGGVKTQYF
clone_size: -
d_call: TRBD1
v_call: TRBV27
j_call: TRBJ2-5

cdr3_nt: TGTGCCAGCAGCCGCGGAAATCCCTCTGGAAACACCATATATTTT
cdr3_aa: CASSRGNPSGNTIYF
clone_size: once
d_call: -
v_call: TRBV2
j_call: TRBJ1-3

cdr3_nt: TGTGCCAGCAGCTGGGGACAGGGCGAAGGGGACGAGCAGTTCTTC
cdr3_aa: CASSWGQGEGDEQFF
clone_size: -
d_call: TRBD1
v_call: TRBV7-9
j_call: TRBJ2-1

cdr3_nt: TGTGCCAGCAGACACATCAGGGCGGACACCGGGGAGCTGTTTTTT
cdr3_aa: CASRHIRADTGELFF
clone_size: -
d_call: -
v_call: TRBV27
j_call: TRBJ2-2

cdr3_nt: TGTGCCAGCAGTTACGGGTCACTAAATTCACCCCTCCACTTT
cdr3_aa: CASSYGSLNSPLHF
clone_size: -
d_call: -
v_call: TRBV6-5
j_call: TRBJ1-6

cdr3_nt: TGTGCCAGCTCGCAAGGACTAGCTGCTAACGCGAACACCGGGGAGCTGTTTTTT
cdr3_aa: CASSQGLAANANTGELFF
clone_size: -
d_call: TRBD2
v_call: TRBV18
j_call: TRBJ2-2

cdr3_nt: TGTGCCAGCAGCCAAGAACAGAGAGCTAACTATGGCTACACCTTC
cdr3_aa: CASSQEQRANYGYTF
clone_size: -
d_call: -
v_call: TRBV3-1/TRBV3-2
j_call: TRBJ1-2

cdr3_nt: TGTGCCAGCAGCTTTGTACCGGGGGACACCGGGGAGCTGTTTTTT
cdr3_aa: CASSFVPGDTGELFF
clone_size: -
d_call: -
v_call: TRBV5-4
j_call: TRBJ2-2

cdr3_nt: TGTGCCAGCAGCCTTCGACAAGACTATGGCTACACCTTC
cdr3_aa: CASSLRQDYGYTF
clone_size: -
d_call: -
v_call: TRBV3-1/TRBV3-2
j_call: TRBJ1-2

cdr3_nt: TGTGCCAGCTCACCCAGACAGGGGGACACTGAAGCTTTCTTT
cdr3_aa: CASSPRQGDTEAFF
clone_size: -
d_call: TRBD1
v_call: TRBV18
j_call: TRBJ1-1

cdr3_nt: TGCGCCAGCAGCCAACAACCAAATCGGGACAGTAACTATGGCTACACCTTC
cdr3_aa: CASSQQPNRDSNYGYTF
clone_size: -
d_call: TRBD1
v_call: TRBV4-1
j_call: TRBJ1-2

cdr3_nt: TGTGCCAGCAGCTCCGACAGGGGGAACACTGAAGCTTTCTTT
cdr3_aa: CASSSDRGNTEAFF
clone_size: -
d_call: TRBD1
v_call: TRBV7-9
j_call: TRBJ1-1